This T cell receptor (beta chain) was captured in a study of blood T cell repertoires in COVID-19. The overall study: Sites in the United States, Italy and Spain provided acute and convalescent COVID-19 samples.

The assay was immunoSEQ multiplex PCR, and TCRdb's table has in-frame clones only and misses some. The sample includes 250,000 to 300,000 clones, almost 85% seen only once; the top ten take more than 4.5%. CDR1 SEHNR and CDR2 FQNEAQ come from the germline V gene (reference sequence). CDR3 length equals 15 residues. Trimming removed 4 bases from V and 2 bases from J, with 14 bases in between. The chain recombines TRBV7-9 with TRBJ2-5; D ambiguous. The specimen sequenced was peripheral blood. This receptor was identified in a man in his fifties or sixties with active or convalescent COVID-19. CDR3 in amino acids: CASSSPLGPQETQYF. The CDR3 nucleotides are TGTGCCAGCAGCTCGCCCCTGGGCCCACAAGAGACCCAGTACTTC.